Listed below are T cell receptor beta chains from one sample, sequenced in a study of cytomegalovirus exposure and HLA in healthy donors. TCRdb keeps only in-frame clones here, not all; method: immunoSEQ multiplex PCR. The profile shows more than 150,000 clones, roughly 77% of them singletons. The sample taken for sequencing was PBMCs. Receptor source: a woman aged 25 to 39 in good health and CMV-seronegative. CDR3s include the opening cysteine and the closing phenylalanine or tryptophan. Fields, in order: J gene, D gene, clone size, V gene, CDR3 protein, CDR3 DNA. The D gene is left open where the match is weak. The size of a clone is reported for some rows only, either as once, few or many, or as a class for expanded clones.

J: TRBJ2-7; D: TRBD2; size: few; V: TRBV5-1; CDR3: CASRKTSGTYEQYF; DNA: TGCGCCAGCAGAAAGACTAGCGGAACTTACGAGCAGTACTTC
J: TRBJ1-2; D: TRBD1; size: -; V: TRBV4-1; CDR3: CASSQGADRGDGYTF; DNA: TGCGCCAGCAGCCAAGGCGCGGACAGGGGGGATGGCTACACCTTC
J: TRBJ1-1; D: -; size: -; V: TRBV6-6; CDR3: CASSLAGFLPFF; DNA: TGTGCCAGCAGTTTGGCAGGGTTTTTACCTTTCTTT
J: TRBJ1-2; D: -; size: once; V: TRBV25-1; CDR3: CASSPWGGDGYTF; DNA: TGTGCCAGCAGTCCATGGGGGGGAGATGGCTACACCTTC
J: TRBJ2-3; D: -; size: once; V: TRBV5-1; CDR3: CASSFGSDTQYF; DNA: TGCGCCAGCAGCTTCGGGTCCGATACGCAGTATTTT
J: TRBJ2-3; D: -; size: once; V: TRBV10-3; CDR3: CATNRETDTQYF; DNA: TGTGCCACTAACAGGGAGACAGATACGCAGTATTTT
J: TRBJ1-2; D: TRBD1; size: -; V: TRBV7-3; CDR3: CASSEQGRYGYTF; DNA: TGTGCCAGCAGCGAACAGGGGAGATATGGCTACACCTTC
J: TRBJ1-1; D: -; size: -; V: TRBV6-5; CDR3: CASSPDPRTEAFF; DNA: TGTGCCAGCAGTCCAGACCCGCGGACTGAAGCTTTCTTT
J: TRBJ1-2; D: TRBD1; size: -; V: TRBV29-1; CDR3: CSVGGQGAAGYTF; DNA: TGCAGCGTTGGGGGACAGGGGGCCGCTGGCTACACCTTC
J: TRBJ2-2; D: -; size: -; V: TRBV10-3; CDR3: CAISDVLAQNRELFF; DNA: TGTGCCATCAGTGATGTCCTAGCGCAAAACCGGGAGCTGTTTTTT
J: TRBJ1-1; D: -; size: -; V: TRBV7-8; CDR3: CASSFGLGVNTEAFF; DNA: TGTGCCAGCAGCTTTGGACTAGGGGTGAACACTGAAGCTTTCTTT
J: TRBJ1-1; D: -; size: -; V: TRBV29-1; CDR3: CSVEKRLKAEAFF; DNA: TGCAGCGTTGAGAAGCGCCTCAAAGCTGAAGCTTTCTTT
J: TRBJ2-1; D: TRBD2; size: -; V: TRBV11-2; CDR3: CASSLRGVGGVYNEQFF; DNA: TGTGCCAGCAGCCTCCGGGGGGTCGGGGGAGTCTACAATGAGCAGTTCTTC
J: TRBJ2-1; D: TRBD2; size: -; V: TRBV7-2; CDR3: CASSFSGGYYNEQFF; DNA: TGTGCCAGCAGCTTTAGCGGGGGGTACTACAATGAGCAGTTCTTC
J: TRBJ2-5; D: -; size: -; V: TRBV30; CDR3: CACSSAGEETQYF; DNA: TGTGCCTGTAGCAGTGCAGGGGAGGAGACCCAGTACTTC